The rows below give T cell receptor beta chains drawn from one sample of a study of CD8 T cells in ankylosing spondylitis. MiXCR, run by TCRdb on the 5' RACE reads, gives a single entry per CDR3 protein. The profile covers about 36,000 distinct CDR3 sequences, with around 6.2% appearing a single time and about 12% taken by the ten largest. Material for sequencing was blood, either unsorted or a sorted T cell fraction (not recorded which). These receptors all come from a male donor with ankylosing spondylitis or in good health (not recorded which). CDR3s include the opening cysteine and the closing phenylalanine or tryptophan. Clone size, where shown, is once, few, many, or a class for clones that have expanded.

clone_size v_call cdr3_aa
many TRBV20-1 CSARDPQVRSNQPQHF
many TRBV12-3/TRBV12-4 CASSSNGYGQPEAFF
- TRBV5-1 CASSLVRQETQYF
many TRBV29-1 CSVQGAGFGTDTQYF
many TRBV5-1 CASSGGTSSSYEQYF
many TRBV6-2/TRBV6-3 CASSYSELAGDRDTQYF
many TRBV7-6 CASSLRGRGTGELFF
many TRBV5-1 CASSSRGNTEAFF
many TRBV2 CASSVSGSQEAFF
many TRBV18 CASSRYQPPAVEQYF
many TRBV5-1 CASSLETATDTQYF
many TRBV24-1 CATGGSSGTLATQYF
many TRBV5-1 CASSLGDFYEQYF
- TRBV12-3/TRBV12-4 CASSWGAGTGELFF
many TRBV7-9 CASSSGDAREVSYEQYF
many TRBV10-3 CAISDSDGFEQYF
many TRBV18 CASSPAERGQTQYF
many TRBV12-3/TRBV12-4 CAARLAGAHTGELFF
many TRBV4-3 CASSQGRGNTEAFF
- TRBV29-1 CSGGLEDTQYF
many TRBV11-2 CASSLTGKYEQYF
- TRBV11-1 CASSPGQGKHKLNTEAFF
many TRBV20-1 CSARDPSGGLSGNTIYF
many TRBV7-8 CASGPGQGGNQPQHF
many TRBV5-1 CASSQGVILGNEQFF
many TRBV25-1 CASSRGEWETQYF
many TRBV12-3/TRBV12-4 CASSPYESGELFF
- TRBV25-1 CASGPGAIGHNEQFF
many TRBV5-1 CASSVSSGSHNEQFF
many TRBV3-1 CASSPSAGTGVAAFF
many TRBV24-1 CATSDLGQGQETQYF
many TRBV29-1 CSAPGPGLHLGQFF
medium-sized TRBV29-1 CSVAAKDTQYF
many TRBV29-1 CSVGGTSGNIQYF
many TRBV7-9 CASSPPRQGCNQPQHF
many TRBV10-3 CAISEGRKQKETQYF
many TRBV24-1 CATSPSRGQDYGYTF
many TRBV6-2/TRBV6-3 CASHDVTGSPDYEQYF